This is a list of T cell receptor beta chains from one sample in a study of blood T cell repertoires in COVID-19. Sequencing was performed with immunoSEQ multiplex PCR; in TCRdb, only in-frame clones are kept and a portion is missing. The table has 90,000 to 120,000 clones, 75% to 90% seen once. Sequenced input: peripheral blood. These receptors were obtained from a woman older than 75 with acute or convalescent COVID-19. The CDR3 runs from the conserved cysteine through the conserved F or W. A D gene is named only where the DNA matches it firmly. A clone size is listed for some rows: how often the clone was seen (once, few, many), or a class if it is expanded.

>TRBV5-6|TRBJ2-5|once|TRBD2
TGTGCCAGCAGCTTGGGATGGGCTAGCGGGGGGGCCTTGGAGACCCAGTACTTC
CASSLGWASGGALETQYF
>TRBV2|TRBJ2-3|.|TRBD2
TGTGCCAGCACCGGGGGGTATGGCACAGATACGCAGTATTTT
CASTGGYGTDTQYF
>TRBV6-5|TRBJ2-1|.|.
TGTGCCAGCCGGGGAGGGGGGAATGAGCAGTTCTTC
CASRGGGNEQFF
>TRBV6-1|TRBJ2-2|once|.
TGTGCCAGCAGTGAAGAGTTCGGAGGGTACACCGGGGAGCTGTTTTTT
CASSEEFGGYTGELFF
>TRBV14|TRBJ1-2|few|.
TGTGCCAGCAGCCCCCTGGCAGGGACTAACTATGGCTACACCTTC
CASSPLAGTNYGYTF
>TRBV7-6|TRBJ2-7|.|.
TGTGCCAGCAGCTCCTATCCTCAGGGGATCGGTTACGAGCAGTACTTC
CASSSYPQGIGYEQYF
>TRBV28|TRBJ2-1|.|.
TGTGCCAGCAGTTTGGGGGGTAGCTATGAGCAGTTCTTC
CASSLGGSYEQFF
>TRBV6-5|TRBJ2-7|.|.
TGTGCCAGCAGTTACTTCGGGGTAGCGCCAACCTACGAGCAGTACTTC
CASSYFGVAPTYEQYF
>TRBV12-5|TRBJ1-5|once|TRBD1
TGTGCTAGTGCATCTAGACAGGGGGCTCGGCAGCCCCAGCATTTT
CASASRQGARQPQHF
>TRBV4-1|TRBJ1-2|.|.
TGCGCCAGCAGCCAAGTTATTTTTTTGGAACAGCAGAAACCTAACTATGGCTACACCTTC
CASSQVIFLEQQKPNYGYTF